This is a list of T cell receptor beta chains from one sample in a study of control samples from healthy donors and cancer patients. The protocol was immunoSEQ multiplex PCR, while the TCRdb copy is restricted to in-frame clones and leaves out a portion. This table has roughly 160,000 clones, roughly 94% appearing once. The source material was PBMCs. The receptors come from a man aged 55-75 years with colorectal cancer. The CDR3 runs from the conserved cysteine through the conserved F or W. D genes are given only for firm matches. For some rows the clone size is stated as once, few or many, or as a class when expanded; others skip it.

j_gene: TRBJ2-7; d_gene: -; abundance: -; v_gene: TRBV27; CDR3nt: TGTGCCAGCAGTGGCATGGACTACGAGCAGTACTTC; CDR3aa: CASSGMDYEQYF
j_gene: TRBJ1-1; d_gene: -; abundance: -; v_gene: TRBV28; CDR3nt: TGTGCCAGCAGATCCGGTTTCCTGGTCACTGAAGCTTTCTTT; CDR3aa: CASRSGFLVTEAFF
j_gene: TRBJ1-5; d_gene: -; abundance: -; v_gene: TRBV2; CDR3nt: TGTGCCAGCAGTGACAGGGGTAAAGGCAATCAGCCCCAGCATTTT; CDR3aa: CASSDRGKGNQPQHF
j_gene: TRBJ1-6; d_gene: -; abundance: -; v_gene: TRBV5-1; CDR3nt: TGCGCCAGCAGCTTGGGGGACCGGGGTTCACCCCTCCACTTT; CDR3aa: CASSLGDRGSPLHF
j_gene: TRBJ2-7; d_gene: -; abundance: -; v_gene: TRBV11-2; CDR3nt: TGTGCCAGCAGCTTAGGAGGGGGGGCCGACGAGCAGTACTTC; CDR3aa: CASSLGGGADEQYF
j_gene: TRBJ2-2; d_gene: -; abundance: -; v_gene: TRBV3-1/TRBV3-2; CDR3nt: TGTGCCAGCAGCCAAGATATTGGGACGGTGAACACCGGGGAGCTGTTTTTT; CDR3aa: CASSQDIGTVNTGELFF
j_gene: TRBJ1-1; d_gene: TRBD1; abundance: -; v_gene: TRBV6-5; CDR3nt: TGTGCCAGCAGTACGACAGGGGGCTTCACTGAAGCTTTCTTT; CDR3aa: CASSTTGGFTEAFF
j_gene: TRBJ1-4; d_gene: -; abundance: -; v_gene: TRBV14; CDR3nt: TGTGCCAGCAGCCCCCGTTTTGCAACTAATGAAAAACTGTTTTTT; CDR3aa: CASSPRFATNEKLFF
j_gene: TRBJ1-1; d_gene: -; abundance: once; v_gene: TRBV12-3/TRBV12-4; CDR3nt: TGTGCCAGCAGTGAGGGCCGAGGGACTGAAGCTTTCTTT; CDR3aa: CASSEGRGTEAFF
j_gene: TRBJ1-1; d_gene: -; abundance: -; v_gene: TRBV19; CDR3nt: TGTGCCAGTAGTATAGGGGTGAGGACTGAAGCTTTCTTT; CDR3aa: CASSIGVRTEAFF
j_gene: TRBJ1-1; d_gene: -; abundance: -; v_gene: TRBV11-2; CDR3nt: TGTGCCAGCAGCTTAGATCTGGTCAACACTGAAGCTTTCTTT; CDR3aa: CASSLDLVNTEAFF
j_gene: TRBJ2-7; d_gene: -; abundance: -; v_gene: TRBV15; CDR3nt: TGTGCCACCAGCAGAGATCAGGGGTACGAGCAGTACTTC; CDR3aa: CATSRDQGYEQYF
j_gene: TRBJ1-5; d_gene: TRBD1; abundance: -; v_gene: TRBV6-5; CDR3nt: TGTGCCAGCAGTCCGCAGGGGGCCCAGCCCCAGCATTTT; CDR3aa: CASSPQGAQPQHF
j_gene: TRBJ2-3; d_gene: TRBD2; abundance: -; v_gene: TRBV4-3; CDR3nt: TGCGCCAGCAGCCAAGAATTTCCCGGGGGCTTAGCGGGGGGCCTCACAGATACGCAGTATTTT; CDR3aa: CASSQEFPGGLAGGLTDTQYF
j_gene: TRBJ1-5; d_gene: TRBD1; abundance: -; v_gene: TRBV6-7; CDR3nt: TGTGCCAGCAGTTACACGACAGGGGGTAATCAGCCCCAGCATTTT; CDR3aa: CASSYTTGGNQPQHF
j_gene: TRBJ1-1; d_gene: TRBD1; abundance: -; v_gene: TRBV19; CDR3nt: TGTGCCAGTACCCTACAGGGGACCGTGAACACTGAAGCTTTCTTT; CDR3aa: CASTLQGTVNTEAFF
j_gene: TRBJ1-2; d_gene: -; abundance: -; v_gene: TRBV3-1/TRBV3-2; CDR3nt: TGTGCCAGCAGCCAAGAAGGCATGTCTAACTATGGCTACACCTTC; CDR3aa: CASSQEGMSNYGYTF
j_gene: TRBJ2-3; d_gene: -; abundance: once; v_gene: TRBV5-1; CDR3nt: TGCGCCACCTCCACGGATGGGGACGTATCAGATACGCAGTATTTT; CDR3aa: CATSTDGDVSDTQYF
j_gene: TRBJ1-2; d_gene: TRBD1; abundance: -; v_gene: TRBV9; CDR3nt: TGTGCCAGCAGCGTAGGGCTGACAGGGGTCTATGGCTACACCTTC; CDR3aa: CASSVGLTGVYGYTF
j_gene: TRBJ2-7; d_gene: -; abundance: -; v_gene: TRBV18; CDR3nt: TGTGCCAGCTCACCTCGACAGGCCTACTACGAGCAGTACTTC; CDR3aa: CASSPRQAYYEQYF
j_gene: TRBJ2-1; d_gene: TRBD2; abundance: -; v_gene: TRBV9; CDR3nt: TGTGCCAGCAGCGGCGGGGGGGCCAGCTACAATGAGCAGTTCTTC; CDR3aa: CASSGGGASYNEQFF
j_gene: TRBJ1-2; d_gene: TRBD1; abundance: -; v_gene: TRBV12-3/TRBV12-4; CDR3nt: TGTGCCAGCAGTAGGACAGGTTCCTATGGCTACACCTTC; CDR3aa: CASSRTGSYGYTF
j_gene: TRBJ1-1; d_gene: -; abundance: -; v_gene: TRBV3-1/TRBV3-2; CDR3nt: TGTGCCAGCAGCCGGACCCGGGTGAACACTGAAGCTTTCTTT; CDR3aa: CASSRTRVNTEAFF
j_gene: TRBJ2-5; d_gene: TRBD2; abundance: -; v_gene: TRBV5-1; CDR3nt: TGCGCCAGCAGCTTACGGACTAGCGGGGAAGAGACCCAGTACTTC; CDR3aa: CASSLRTSGEETQYF
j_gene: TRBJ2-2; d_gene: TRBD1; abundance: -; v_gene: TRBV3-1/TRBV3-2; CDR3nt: TGTGCCAGCAGCACTCCCGGGACAGGGTCCGGGGAGCTGTTTTTT; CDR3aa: CASSTPGTGSGELFF
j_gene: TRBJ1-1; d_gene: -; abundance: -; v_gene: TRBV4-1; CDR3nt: TGCGCCAGCAGCCAAGATCGGGGAGGGACTGAAGCTTTCTTT; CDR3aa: CASSQDRGGTEAFF
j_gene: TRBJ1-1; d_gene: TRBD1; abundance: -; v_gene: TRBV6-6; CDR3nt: TGTGCCAGCAGTTACGCAGGGGGGAACACTGAAGCTTTCTTT; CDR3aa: CASSYAGGNTEAFF
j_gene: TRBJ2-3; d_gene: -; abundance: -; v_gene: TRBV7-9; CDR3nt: TGTGCCAGCGTGGCTCGGACTAGCACAGATACGCAGTATTTT; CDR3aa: CASVARTSTDTQYF